Reported below is one T cell receptor (beta chain). Its antigen is not known. This entry comes from a study of untreated major depressive disorder. From thawed PBMCs, CD4+ T cells were purified by negative selection. General study results and limits: Compared with controls, depressed patients showed more TRBV05-01 (Vbeta 5.1) usage in CD4+ T cells.

The method was immunoSEQ multiplex PCR; TCRdb's version includes in-frame clones alone and lacks a portion of them. The table records under 15,000 clones, about 89% of them present only once. The CDR3 covers 13 residues. CDR1 SQVTM and CDR2 ANQGSEA come from the germline V gene. V was pared by 6 bases and J by 1 base, with 12 bases between. This rearrangement joins TRBV29-1 to TRBJ1-2; maybe TRBD1 (5 bases). This clonotype originated in a woman aged 25 to 39 with major depressive disorder. The specimen sequenced was CD4+ T cells from PBMCs. The DNA of the CDR3 is TGCAGCGTCTACGGGGGGTTTAACTATGGCTACACCTTC. Residues: CSVYGGFNYGYTF.